The clone carrying this TCR beta chain was picked up a small number of times. The target antigen is unknown. The assay was immunoSEQ multiplex PCR, and TCRdb's table has in-frame clones only and misses some. The table includes about 39,000 clones, 82% detected once. These data are taken from a study of vaccination effects on CD4 cells after COVID-19. Whole-study results and caveats: The study dataset contains few convalescent patients and includes no early post-infection timepoints.

The authors isolated CD4+ T cells after 10 days of culture. A half-volume exchange with IL-2 medium occurred on days 3 and 7. The sample in question was CD4+ T cells from PBMCs cultured without peptide, obtained before COVID-19 vaccination. The sequence derives from a human donor who received a COVID-19 vaccine.

CDR3 DNA: TGCGCCAGCAGTCAGGCGAGCTCCTATAATTCACCCCTCCACTTT. Translated, it gives CASSQASSYNSPLHF. This rearrangement joins TRBV10-1 to TRBJ1-6; D is ambiguous. The CDR3 totals 15 residues. Between the trimmed V and J ends, which lost 5 bases and 0 bases, there was a span of 8 bases. The germline gives CDR1 WNHNN, CDR2 SYGVQD (reference sequence).